The 30 T cell receptor beta chains given below trace back to one sample, sequenced in a study of human versus mouse CDR3 diversity and MHC coevolution. TCRdb's table, derived via immunoSEQ multiplex PCR, lists solely in-frame clones and lacks some. The repertoire consists of around 74,000 clones, with roughly 90% occurring once and the leading ten covering over 0.12%. The sequenced material came from naive CD4+ T cells from blood. Specified subset: CD45RO-negative CD62L-positive naive CD4 T cells. Receptors were obtained from a person between 30 and 69 years old in good health.

V and J are TRBV4-1 and TRBJ2-5, with TRBD2 matching over 12 bases. Germline V gene data show CDR1 as MGHRA and CDR2 as YSYEKL. Losses at the gene ends were 1 base for V and 4 bases for J; bases not matched to a gene: 4. CDR3 length equals 16 residues. The DNA of the CDR3 is TGCGCCAGCAGCCAAGGACTAGCGGGGGTGTTAGAGACCCAGTACTTC. Translating gives CASSQGLAGVLETQYF.

The chain recombines TRBV2 with TRBJ1-5, with TRBD1 identical over 7 bases. Germline V gene sequence: CDR1 SNHLY, CDR2 FYNNEI. The CDR3 loop spans 14 amino acids. The junction had 4 bases not matched to a gene; V was cut back by 5 bases and J by 3 bases. CDR3 DNA: TGTGCCAGCAGTCCACAGGGGTCCAATCAGCCCCAGCATTTT. This gives the protein CASSPQGSNQPQHF.

This chain uses TRBV5-6 with TRBJ2-7, with 8 bases that match TRBD1. Germline CDR1 reads SGHDT; CDR2 reads YYEEEE. The junction had 6 bases not matched to a gene; V was cut back by 4 bases and J by 0 bases. The CDR3 loop spans 15 amino acids. The CDR3 coding sequence is TGTGCCAGCAGCGGGGGCGGGACAGGCTCCTACGAGCAGTACTTC. It translates to CASSGGGTGSYEQYF.

The rearrangement uses TRBV7-2 and TRBJ1-1; no reliable D call. Germline V gene lookup returns CDR1 SGHTA and CDR2 FQGNSA. Trimming stripped 5 bases from V and 3 bases from J, with 10 bases between. This CDR3 contains 13 residues. The CDR3 DNA reads TGTGCCAGCAGCCTCGGGGTGCACACTGAAGCTTTCTTT. It is translated as CASSLGVHTEAFF.

This rearrangement joins TRBV5-5 to TRBJ2-1; 10 nucleotides align to TRBD2. After removal of 0 bases from V and 5 bases from J, the junction contained 5 bases not matched to a gene. The germline V gene encodes CDR1 SGHKS and CDR2 YYEKEE (reference sequence). This CDR3 contains 16 residues. The CDR3 reads CASSLAGTSVDNEQFF. The CDR3 DNA sequence: TGTGCCAGCAGCTTGGCCGGGACTAGCGTCGACAATGAGCAGTTCTTC.

V usage is TRBV19 and J usage is TRBJ1-5; TRBD1 matches at 8 bases. Germline CDR1 is LNHDA and CDR2 is SQIVND (reference sequence). The CDR3 runs 16 residues. The trim removed 7 bases at V and 5 bases at J, leaving 13 bases unmatched. The CDR3 here is CASTPAGTGRDQPQHF. The CDR3 DNA follows: TGTGCCAGTACTCCTGCGGGGACAGGTCGAGATCAGCCCCAGCATTTT.

V gene TRBV7-9 combines with J gene TRBJ1-2; TRBD1 matches at 7 bases. The CDR3 spans 14 residues. V lost 6 bases, J lost 4 bases, and 8 bases stayed unmatched. Germline V gene sequence: CDR1 SEHNR, CDR2 FQNEAQ (reference sequence). The CDR3 DNA reads TGTGCCAGCAGTTTAACGGGACAGTCCTATGGCTACACCTTC. Amino acid sequence: CASSLTGQSYGYTF.

This rearrangement joins TRBV25-1 to TRBJ2-1; 9 nucleotides match TRBD2. Trimming cost V 1 base and J 6 bases; bases outside gene matches: 10. Germline V gene sequence: CDR1 MGHDK, CDR2 SYGVNS. This CDR3 contains 17 residues. CDR3 in DNA: TGTGCCAGCAGTGAATCTCGCGGGGGGGTCCTCCCCAATGAGCAGTTCTTC. Amino acid sequence: CASSESRGGVLPNEQFF. The full variable domain, completed using reference TRBV25-1 and TRBJ2-1, is EADIYQTPRYLVIGTGKKITLECSQTMGHDKMYWYQQDPGMELHLIHYSYGVNSTEKGDLSSESTVSRIRTEHFPLTLESARPSHTSQYLCASSESRGGVLPNEQFFGPGTRLTVL.

The rearrangement links TRBV15 to TRBJ1-3, with D hard to call. Germline V gene sequence: CDR1 LNHNV, CDR2 YYDKDF (reference sequence). V was trimmed by 0 bases and J by 4 bases, leaving 16 bases between them. The CDR3 has 17 amino acids. Here the CDR3 reads CATSRDLPGTGGNTIYF. DNA for the CDR3: TGTGCCACCAGCAGAGACTTGCCGGGAACCGGGGGAAACACCATATATTTT. The entire variable domain, with the rest obtained from reference TRBV15 and TRBJ1-3, is as follows: DAMVIQNPRYQVTQFGKPVTLSCSQTLNHNVMYWYQQKSSQAPKLLFHYYDKDFNNEADTPDNFQSRRPNTSFCFLDIRSPGLGDTAMYLCATSRDLPGTGGNTIYFGEGSWLTVV.

V and J are TRBV5-5 and TRBJ2-7, with TRBD2 matching over 8 bases. V lost 4 bases, J lost 0 bases, and 6 bases stayed unmatched. Germline loops: CDR1 SGHKS, CDR2 YYEKEE (reference sequence). CDR3 length equals 15 residues. The chain's CDR3 is CASSTGLVSSYEQYF. The CDR3 coding sequence is TGTGCCAGCAGCACGGGACTAGTCAGCTCCTACGAGCAGTACTTC.

The chain couples TRBV2 to TRBJ2-1; 11 positions match TRBD2. The V gene end was trimmed by 6 bases and the J gene end by 6 bases; junction bases not matched to a gene: 7. Germline lookup yields CDR1 SNHLY and CDR2 FYNNEI. CDR3 length equals 15 residues. DNA of the CDR3: TGTGCCAGCAGAACTTCTAGCGGGAGGCCCAATGAGCAGTTCTTC. It translates to CASRTSSGRPNEQFF.

The V call is TRBV6-1, the J call TRBJ2-7, with 7 bases matching TRBD2. This CDR3 comprises 13 residues. With 10 bases clipped from V and 1 base from J, the junction kept 7 bases outside the gene matches. The germline V gene encodes CDR1 MNHNS and CDR2 SASEGT. This CDR3 reads CATHEAGSYEQYF. CDR3 nucleotide sequence: TGTGCCACCCACGAAGCGGGGTCCTACGAGCAGTACTTC.

The chain recombines TRBV18 with TRBJ2-5; 15 bases are shared with TRBD2. CDR1 and CDR2 from the germline V gene are KGHSH and LQKENI. The V gene end was trimmed by 5 bases and the J gene end by 2 bases; junction bases not matched to a gene: 9. The CDR3 has 18 amino acids. CDR3 loop: CASSSTGLAGGEQETQYF. CDR3 nucleotide sequence: TGTGCCAGCTCATCAACCGGACTAGCGGGAGGGGAACAAGAGACCCAGTACTTC.

The V and J genes are TRBV30 and TRBJ2-7; 9 bases fit TRBD2. With V trimmed by 4 bases and J by 3 bases, 4 bases remained unmatched. The CDR3 is 13 amino acids. Germline V gene lookup returns CDR1 GTSNPN and CDR2 SVGIG (reference sequence). Written as DNA, the CDR3 is TGTGCCTGGAAGGGACTAGCCGACTACGAGCAGTACTTC. Its protein product is CAWKGLADYEQYF.

The rearrangement uses TRBV5-1 and TRBJ1-1, with 7 bases lining up with TRBD1. The germline V gene has CDR1 SGHRS and CDR2 YFSETQ. J was trimmed by 5 bases and V by 4 bases; bases with no gene match: 11. The CDR3 contains 15 residues. In nucleotides, the CDR3 is TGCGCCAGCAGCATATCGACAGGGTATAAGACTGAAGCTTTCTTT. This encodes CASSISTGYKTEAFF.

The chain uses TRBV5-1 and TRBJ2-2; 8 bases fit TRBD2. This CDR3 has 20 residues. J lost 6 bases, V lost 0 bases, and 19 bases had no gene match. Germline V gives CDR1 SGHRS, CDR2 YFSETQ. The CDR3 is CASSLAPQVTGTSRSGELFF. DNA for the CDR3: TGCGCCAGCAGCTTGGCGCCACAGGTTACTGGGACTAGTCGGTCCGGGGAGCTGTTTTTT.

This chain's CDR3 is CASSSPGYDTQYF. In DNA form, the CDR3 reads TGTGCCAGCAGTTCCCCCGGGTACGATACGCAGTATTTT. V gene TRBV6-5 combines with J gene TRBJ2-3; no firm D call. With 4 bases removed from V and 6 bases from J, the gap between germline ends came to 11 bases. Germline V lookup: CDR1 MNHEY, CDR2 SVGAGI. The CDR3 totals 13 residues.

This clone was detected once. This chain connects TRBV6-6 to TRBJ2-7, with 7 bases lining up with TRBD2. The junction had 5 bases not matched to a gene; V was cut back by 6 bases and J by 6 bases. Germline values: CDR1 MNHNY, CDR2 SVGAGI (reference sequence). This CDR3 is built from 12 residues. The CDR3 loop reads CASSRDYGEQYF. The CDR3 DNA follows: TGTGCCAGCAGCCGGGACTACGGCGAGCAGTACTTC.

The V gene is TRBV19, the J gene TRBJ2-5, with D maybe TRBD2 (5 bases). CDR1 and CDR2 from the germline V gene are LNHDA and SQIVND (reference sequence). V dropped 8 bases and J dropped 5 bases, with 9 bases sitting between them. The CDR3 runs 11 residues. DNA for the CDR3: TGTGCCAGTGGGCGGGCCGAGACCCAGTACTTC. This encodes CASGRAETQYF. The full variable domain, in which reference TRBV19 and TRBJ2-5 provide the parts outside the CDR3, is DGGITQSPKYLFRKEGQNVTLSCEQNLNHDAMYWYRQDPGQGLRLIYYSQIVNDFQKGDIAEGYSVSREKKESFPLTVTSAQKNPTAFYLCASGRAETQYFGPGTRLLVL.

This chain links TRBV6-5 with TRBJ2-3; TRBD1 agrees at 7 bases. Germline CDR1 reads MNHEY; CDR2 reads SVGAGI. After removal of 7 bases from V and 1 base from J, the junction contained 8 bases not matched to a gene. The CDR3 has 15 amino acids. The CDR3 DNA reads as TGTGCCAGCAACGACAGGGCTGGAGGCACAGATACGCAGTATTTT. This gives the protein CASNDRAGGTDTQYF.

This clone was found a few times. This chain connects TRBV19 to TRBJ1-5, with 7 bases fitting TRBD1. Germline trimming cut 6 bases from V and 0 bases from J; bases unmatched to any gene: 11. The CDR3 is 17 amino acids. Germline V gives CDR1 LNHDA, CDR2 SQIVND (reference sequence). The CDR3 coding sequence is TGTGCCAGTAGCCCGAACAGGGGCGGTAATAGCAATCAGCCCCAGCATTTT. Its translation is CASSPNRGGNSNQPQHF.

This clone was detected once. The gene calls are TRBV28 and TRBJ2-7; D is perhaps TRBD1 (7 bases). Germline V gives CDR1 MDHEN, CDR2 SYDVKM. Deletions cut 7 bases from V and 9 bases from J, with 31 bases between. The CDR3 has 17 residues. In nucleotides, the CDR3 is TGTGCCAGCACAACCATGGGGACAGCCGTCGTTTTGGGAGGGCAGTACTTC. Amino acids: CASTTMGTAVVLGGQYF. Using reference TRBV28 and TRBJ2-7 for the parts outside the CDR3, the full variable domain is DVKVTQSSRYLVKRTGEKVFLECVQDMDHENMFWYRQDPGLGLRLIYFSYDVKMKEKGDIPEGYSVSREKKERFSLILESASTNQTSMYLCASTTMGTAVVLGGQYFGPGTRLTVT.

This chain connects TRBV19 to TRBJ1-1; D gene unclear. Trimming removed 5 bases from V and 1 base from J, with 11 bases in between. The length of the CDR3 is 14 residues. Germline CDR1 and CDR2: LNHDA and SQIVND (reference sequence). The CDR3 coding sequence is TGTGCCAGTAGTGTGACTAGCCAGAACACTGAAGCTTTCTTT. This translates into CASSVTSQNTEAFF. The full variable domain, rest sourced from reference TRBV19 and TRBJ1-1, is DGGITQSPKYLFRKEGQNVTLSCEQNLNHDAMYWYRQDPGQGLRLIYYSQIVNDFQKGDIAEGYSVSREKKESFPLTVTSAQKNPTAFYLCASSVTSQNTEAFFGQGTRLTVV.

CDR3 amino acids: CASSLNGQLNQPQHF. CDR3 nucleotide sequence: TGTGCCAGCAGCTTGAACGGACAACTCAATCAGCCCCAGCATTTT. The genes are TRBV5-8 and TRBJ1-5, with a weak D call TRBD1 (5 bases). The CDR3 has 15 amino acids. V gave up 1 base and J gave up 3 bases, with 11 bases separating them. CDR1 and CDR2 (germline): SGHTS, YDEGEE.

CDR3 in amino acids: CALSAGGGEQYF. The CDR3 DNA reads TGTGCCTTATCAGCGGGAGGGGGAGAGCAGTACTTC. The V and J genes are TRBV30 and TRBJ2-7; TRBD2 matches at 10 bases. V shed 7 bases, J shed 7 bases, and the junction held 7 bases outside the gene matches. CDR1 is GTSNPN, CDR2 SVGIG, per germline (reference sequence). This CDR3 is 12 amino acids long.

The chain combines TRBV7-3 with TRBJ2-3; 12 positions match TRBD2. This CDR3 region has 16 residues. The germline V gene encodes CDR1 SGHTA and CDR2 FQGTGA. With 5 bases clipped from V and 2 bases from J, the junction kept 5 bases outside the gene matches. CDR3 protein: CASSPLAGGTTDTQYF. The CDR3 DNA reads TGTGCCAGCAGCCCCCTAGCGGGGGGGACCACAGATACGCAGTATTTT.

The CDR3 DNA sequence: TGTGCCAGCTTAGAGGCCGGACTATTCTACGAGCAGTACTTC. Translated: CASLEAGLFYEQYF. The chain has TRBV2 and TRBJ2-7, with D possibly being TRBD2 (6 bases). The CDR3 covers 14 residues. The germline V gene has CDR1 SNHLY and CDR2 FYNNEI. Trimming cost V 8 bases and J 3 bases, with 17 bases left between them.

The rearrangement links TRBV25-1 to TRBJ1-3; D is unclear. V gave up 1 base and J gave up 4 bases, with 14 bases separating them. CDR3 size: 16 residues. From germline, CDR1 is MGHDK and CDR2 SYGVNS. The CDR3 DNA reads as TGTGCCAGCAGTGAATTGGGAGCTTACCCGGGAAACACCATATATTTT. Its translation is CASSELGAYPGNTIYF.

The chain employs TRBV6-5 and TRBJ1-2, with D possibly TRBD1 on 5 matching bases. V was shortened by 7 bases and J by 6 bases, with 12 bases between the two germline ends. Per germline, CDR1 MNHEY and CDR2 SVGAGI. This CDR3 region has 12 residues. The CDR3 spells CASNHGGNGYTF. The CDR3 bases are TGTGCCAGCAACCACGGGGGAAATGGCTACACCTTC.

About this clone: This sample also contains other DNA sequences that code for the same CDR3. The chain has TRBV18 and TRBJ2-7; 11 bases map to TRBD2. The CDR3 extends over 17 amino acids. Germline values: CDR1 KGHSH, CDR2 LQKENI. V was pared by 3 bases and J by 0 bases, with 7 bases of the junction left unmatched. The chain's CDR3 is CASSPLAGGLFSYEQYF. The CDR3 DNA sequence: TGTGCCAGCTCACCTCTAGCGGGGGGCCTTTTCTCCTACGAGCAGTACTTC.